This T cell receptor (beta chain) was sequenced in a study of blood T cell repertoires in COVID-19. Cohorts were based on clinical histories the participants reported. Between the trimmed V and J ends, which lost 5 bases and 0 bases, there was a span of 10 bases. The germline V gene has CDR1 MNHEY and CDR2 SVGEGT. The CDR3 sequence is 14 residues long. Under the authors' procedure: Amplification of reference gene primers provided the estimated nucleated cell counts. Produced via immunoSEQ multiplex PCR; TCRdb's table is partial and in-frame only. That table is the source of V, J and clone size, and D and trimming were worked out from the DNA. The sample lists about 230,000 clones; approximately 90% were seen once.

The material sequenced was PBMCs or T cells enriched from blood (not recorded which). The V and J genes are TRBV6-2 or TRBV6-3 and TRBJ2-5; the D is unclear. The TCR comes from a woman aged 40 to 50 with acute COVID-19. CDR3 sequence reads: CASSPTMYQETQYF. The CDR3 nucleotides are TGTGCCAGCAGTCCGACAATGTACCAAGAGACCCAGTACTTC.